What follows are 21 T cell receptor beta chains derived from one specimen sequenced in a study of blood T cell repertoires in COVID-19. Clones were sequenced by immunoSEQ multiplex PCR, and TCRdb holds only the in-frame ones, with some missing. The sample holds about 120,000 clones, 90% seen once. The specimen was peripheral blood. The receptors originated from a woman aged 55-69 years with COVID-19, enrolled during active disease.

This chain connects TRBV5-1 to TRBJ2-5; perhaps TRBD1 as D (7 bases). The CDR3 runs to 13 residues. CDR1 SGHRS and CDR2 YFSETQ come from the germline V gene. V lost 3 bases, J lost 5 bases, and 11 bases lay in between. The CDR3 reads CASSWSGGETQYF. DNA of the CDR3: TGCGCCAGCAGCTGGTCAGGGGGGGAGACCCAGTACTTC.

This CDR3 reads CASSLVSPGGGYTF. CDR3 sequence (DNA): TGTGCCAGCAGCTTGGTGAGCCCGGGGGGCGGCTACACCTTC. This chain uses TRBV5-6 with TRBJ1-2; D might be TRBD1 (6 bases). Germline values: CDR1 SGHDT, CDR2 YYEEEE. CDR3 length: 14 residues. Deletions cut 0 bases from V and 8 bases from J, with 14 bases between.

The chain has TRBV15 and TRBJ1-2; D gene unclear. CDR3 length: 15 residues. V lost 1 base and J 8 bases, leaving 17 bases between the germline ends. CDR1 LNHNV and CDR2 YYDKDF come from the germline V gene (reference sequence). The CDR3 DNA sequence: TGTGCCACCAGCAGAGCTCCTGACGGACGGAGGGGCTACACCTTC. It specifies CATSRAPDGRRGYTF.

The CDR3 is CASSDGAGYQPQHF. The CDR3 DNA is TGTGCCAGCAGTGATGGGGCAGGGTATCAGCCCCAGCATTTT. J is TRBJ1-5 and V is TRBV2; D is possibly TRBD1 (5 bases). This CDR3 has 14 residues. Trimming removed 3 bases at V and 5 bases at J, with 11 bases between. Germline assignment: CDR1 SNHLY and CDR2 FYNNEI.

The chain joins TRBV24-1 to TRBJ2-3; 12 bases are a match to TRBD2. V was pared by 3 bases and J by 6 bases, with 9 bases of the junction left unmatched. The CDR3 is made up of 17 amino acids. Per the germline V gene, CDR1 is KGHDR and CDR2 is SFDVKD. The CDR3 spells CATSDATSGGPRDTQYF. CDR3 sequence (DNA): TGTGCCACCAGTGATGCGACTAGCGGGGGACCGCGGGATACGCAGTATTTT.

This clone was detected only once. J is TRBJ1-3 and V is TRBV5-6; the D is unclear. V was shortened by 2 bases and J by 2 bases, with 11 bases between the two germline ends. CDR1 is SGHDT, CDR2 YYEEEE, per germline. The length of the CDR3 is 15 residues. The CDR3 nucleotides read TGTGCCAGCAGCTTACTCCTCGGGACTGGAAACACCATATATTTT. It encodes CASSLLLGTGNTIYF.

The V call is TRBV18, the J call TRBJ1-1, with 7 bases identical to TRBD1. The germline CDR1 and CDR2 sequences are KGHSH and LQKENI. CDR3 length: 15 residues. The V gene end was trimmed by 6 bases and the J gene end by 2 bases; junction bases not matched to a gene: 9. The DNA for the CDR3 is TGTGCCAGCTCCTATCAAACAGGGGTTAACACTGAAGCTTTCTTT. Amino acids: CASSYQTGVNTEAFF.

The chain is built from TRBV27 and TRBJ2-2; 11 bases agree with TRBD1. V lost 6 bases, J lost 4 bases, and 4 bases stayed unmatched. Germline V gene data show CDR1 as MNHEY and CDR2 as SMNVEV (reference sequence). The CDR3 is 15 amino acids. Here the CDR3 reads CASRSGTGGTGELFF. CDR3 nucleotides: TGTGCCAGCAGATCCGGGACAGGGGGCACCGGGGAGCTGTTTTTT.

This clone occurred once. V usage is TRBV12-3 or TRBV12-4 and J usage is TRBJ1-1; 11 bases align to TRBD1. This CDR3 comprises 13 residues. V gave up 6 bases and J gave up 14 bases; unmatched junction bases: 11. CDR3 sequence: CASRITLRTGGFF. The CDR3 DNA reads TGTGCCAGCAGGATCACCCTCCGGACAGGGGGCTTCTTT.

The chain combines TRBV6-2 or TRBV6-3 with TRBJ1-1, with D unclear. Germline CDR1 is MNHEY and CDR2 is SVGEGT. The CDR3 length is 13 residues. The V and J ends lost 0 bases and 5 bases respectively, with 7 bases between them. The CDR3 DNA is TGTGCCAGCAGTTACTCCACAAGAACTGAAGCTTTCTTT. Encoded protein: CASSYSTRTEAFF.

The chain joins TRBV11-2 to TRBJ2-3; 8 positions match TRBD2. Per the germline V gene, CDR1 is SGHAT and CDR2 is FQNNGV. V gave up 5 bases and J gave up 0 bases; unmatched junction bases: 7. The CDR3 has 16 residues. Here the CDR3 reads CASSPLAGLSTDTQYF. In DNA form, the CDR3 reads TGTGCCAGCAGCCCCCTAGCGGGCTTAAGCACAGATACGCAGTATTTT.

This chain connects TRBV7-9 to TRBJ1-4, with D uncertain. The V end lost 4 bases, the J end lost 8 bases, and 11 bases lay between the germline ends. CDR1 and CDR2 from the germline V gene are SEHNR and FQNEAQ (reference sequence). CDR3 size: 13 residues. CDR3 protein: CASSSGVGEKLFF. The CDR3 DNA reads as TGTGCCAGCAGCTCCGGGGTTGGCGAAAAACTGTTTTTT.

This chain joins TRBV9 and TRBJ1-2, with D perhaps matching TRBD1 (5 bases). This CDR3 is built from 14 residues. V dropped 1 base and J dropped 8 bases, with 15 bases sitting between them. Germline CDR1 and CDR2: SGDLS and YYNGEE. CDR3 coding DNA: TGTGCCAGCAGCGTAAGGGGAAGTCTAGGCGGCTACACCTTC. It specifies CASSVRGSLGGYTF.

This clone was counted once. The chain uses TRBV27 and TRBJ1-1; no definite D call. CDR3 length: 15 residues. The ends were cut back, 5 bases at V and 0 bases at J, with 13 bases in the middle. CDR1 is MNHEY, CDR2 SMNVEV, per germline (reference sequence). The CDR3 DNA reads TGTGCCAGCAGTCCCCCGAGAAGTATGAACACTGAAGCTTTCTTT. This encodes CASSPPRSMNTEAFF.

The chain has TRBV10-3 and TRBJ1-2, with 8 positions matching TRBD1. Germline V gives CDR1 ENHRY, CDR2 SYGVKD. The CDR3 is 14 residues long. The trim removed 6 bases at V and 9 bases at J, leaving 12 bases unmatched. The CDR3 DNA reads TGTGCCATCAGGCCAGGACAGGGACGGGTGAGCTACACCTTC. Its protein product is CAIRPGQGRVSYTF.

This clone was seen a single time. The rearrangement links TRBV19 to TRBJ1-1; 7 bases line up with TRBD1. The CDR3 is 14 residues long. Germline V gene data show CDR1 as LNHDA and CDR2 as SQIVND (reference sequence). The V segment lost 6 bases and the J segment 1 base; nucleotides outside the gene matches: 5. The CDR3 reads CASSLQGSNTEAFF. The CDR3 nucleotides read TGTGCCAGTAGCCTACAGGGGTCGAACACTGAAGCTTTCTTT.

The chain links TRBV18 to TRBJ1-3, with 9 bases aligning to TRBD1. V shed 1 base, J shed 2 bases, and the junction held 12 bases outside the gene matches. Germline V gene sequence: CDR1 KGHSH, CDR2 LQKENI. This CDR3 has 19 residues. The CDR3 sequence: CASSPRDRDYGLPGNTIYF. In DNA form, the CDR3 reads TGTGCCAGCTCACCACGGGACAGGGATTATGGGCTCCCTGGAAACACCATATATTTT.

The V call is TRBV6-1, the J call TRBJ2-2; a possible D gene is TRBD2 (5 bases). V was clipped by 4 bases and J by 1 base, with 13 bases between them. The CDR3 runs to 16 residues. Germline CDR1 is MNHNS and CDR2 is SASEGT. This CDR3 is CASSGGPGQNTGELFF. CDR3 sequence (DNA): TGTGCCAGCAGTGGAGGGCCAGGCCAGAACACCGGGGAGCTGTTTTTT.

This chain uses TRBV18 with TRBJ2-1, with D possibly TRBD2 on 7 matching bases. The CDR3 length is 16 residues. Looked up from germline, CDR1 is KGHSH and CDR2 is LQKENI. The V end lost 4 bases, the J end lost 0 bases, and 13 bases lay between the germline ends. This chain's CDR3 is CASSHTGGRSYNEQFF. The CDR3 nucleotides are TGTGCCAGCTCACATACGGGGGGCCGCTCCTACAATGAGCAGTTCTTC. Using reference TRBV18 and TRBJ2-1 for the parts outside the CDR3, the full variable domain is NAGVMQNPRHLVRRRGQEARLRCSPMKGHSHVYWYRQLPEEGLKFMVYLQKENIIDESGMPKERFSAEFPKEGPSILRIQQVVRGDSAAYFCASSHTGGRSYNEQFFGPGTRLTVL.

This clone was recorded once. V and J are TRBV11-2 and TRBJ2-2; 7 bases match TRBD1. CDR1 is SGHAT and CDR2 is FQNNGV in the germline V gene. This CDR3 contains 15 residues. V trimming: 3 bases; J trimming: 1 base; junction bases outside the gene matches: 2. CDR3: CASSLGQKNTGELFF. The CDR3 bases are TGTGCCAGCAGCTTGGGACAGAAGAACACCGGGGAGCTGTTTTTT. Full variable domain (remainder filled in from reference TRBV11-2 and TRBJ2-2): EAGVAQSPRYKIIEKRQSVAFWCNPISGHATLYWYQQILGQGPKLLIQFQNNGVVDDSQLPKDRFSAERLKGVDSTLKIQPAKLEDSAVYLCASSLGQKNTGELFFGEGSRLTVL.

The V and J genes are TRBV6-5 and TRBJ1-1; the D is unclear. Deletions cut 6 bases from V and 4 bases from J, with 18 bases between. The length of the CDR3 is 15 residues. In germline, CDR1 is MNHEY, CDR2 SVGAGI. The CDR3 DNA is TGTGCCAGCAGCCCCGCGGAGGGTTTTAGCACTGAAGCTTTCTTT. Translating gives CASSPAEGFSTEAFF.